The T cell receptor beta chain described here comes from a study of cytomegalovirus exposure and HLA in healthy donors. Notes on the study in general: When analyzed later, a missense DCLRE1C variant was found to be linked to TCR beta V- and J-gene trimming. Cytomegalovirus association was assigned to around 150 TCR beta chains.

After removal of 3 bases from V and 5 bases from J, the junction contained 11 bases not matched to a gene. This CDR3 comprises 15 residues. Per germline, CDR1 SGDLS and CDR2 YYNGEE. In the PCR, 60 Vbeta and 13 Jbeta primers were used. Original processing notes: Among the unique TCR beta chains that a later analysis counted, roughly 80 million in all, about 11 million were shared. The repertoire was sequenced with immunoSEQ multiplex PCR; TCRdb's copy has only in-frame clones and lacks some. V, J and clone size are those of that table, while D and trimming were read from the DNA. The table shows about 140,000 clones, with roughly 80% occurring only once. Details on this clone: Antigen specificity is unknown.

The sequenced sample was PBMCs. This receptor was obtained from a woman in her thirties or forties in good health and CMV-seropositive. The chain uses TRBV9 and TRBJ2-7; 7 bases match TRBD1. The CDR3, as DNA: TGTGCCAGCAGCGGGCCAGGGACAGCAGGGCACGAGCAGTACTTC. As protein: CASSGPGTAGHEQYF.